This entry lists 18 T cell receptor beta chains sequenced from one sample in a study of CD8 T cells in Susac syndrome. With random hexamers, about 0.5 to 1 ug RNA was reverse transcribed. TCRdb processed the immunoSEQ multiplex PCR reads anew with MiXCR; each CDR3 protein has one entry. The repertoire holds 200,000 to 300,000 distinct CDR3 sequences, with 95% to 97% as singletons. The sample consisted of CD4+ T cells from PBMCs. These receptor sequences come from a human donor with Susac syndrome.

V and J are TRBV20-1 and TRBJ1-1; D is uncertain. With 5 bases removed from V and 1 base from J, the gap between germline ends came to 5 bases. From germline, CDR1 is DFQATT and CDR2 SNEGSKA (reference sequence). The CDR3 totals 11 residues. This CDR3 reads CSAYRNTEAFF. CDR3 sequence (DNA): TGCAGTGCTTACAGGAACACTGAAGCTTTCTTT.

The chain employs TRBV20-1 and TRBJ2-2; a possible D gene is TRBD2 (5 bases). The CDR3 contains 12 residues. The V gene's germline CDR1 is DFQATT and CDR2 SNEGSKA (reference sequence). V was clipped by 6 bases and J by 7 bases, with 12 bases between them. CDR3 sequence reads: CSAAGVFGELFF. The CDR3 region has the DNA TGCAGTGCGGCCGGGGTTTTCGGGGAGCTGTTTTTT.

The genes are TRBV5-1 and TRBJ1-2; D gene unclear. Trimming removed 5 bases from V and 2 bases from J, with 13 bases in between. Per the germline V gene, CDR1 is SGHRS and CDR2 is YFSETQ. The CDR3 consists of 14 residues. The CDR3 region has the DNA TGCGCCAGCAGACCTCGGGAGGAAAACTATGGCTACACCTTC. Translating gives CASRPREENYGYTF.

The chain couples TRBV28 to TRBJ2-7, with D perhaps TRBD2 (7 bases). CDR1 is MDHEN and CDR2 is SYDVKM in the germline V gene. The CDR3 contains 15 residues. V was clipped by 6 bases and J by 2 bases, with 17 bases between them. In DNA, the CDR3 is TGTGCCAGCAGCTATTCGAGCGGGACAACCTACGAGCAGTACTTC. The encoded protein is CASSYSSGTTYEQYF. The full variable domain, its missing parts supplied by reference TRBV28 and TRBJ2-7, is DVKVTQSSRYLVKRTGEKVFLECVQDMDHENMFWYRQDPGLGLRLIYFSYDVKMKEKGDIPEGYSVSREKKERFSLILESASTNQTSMYLCASSYSSGTTYEQYFGPGTRLTVT.

The chain is built from TRBV29-1 and TRBJ2-3; D is possibly TRBD1 (5 bases). Between the trimmed V and J ends, which lost 2 bases and 9 bases, there was a span of 12 bases. This CDR3 is 12 amino acids long. Germline CDR1 is SQVTM and CDR2 is ANQGSEA. Here the CDR3 reads CSVELGGQTQYF. DNA of the CDR3: TGCAGCGTTGAATTGGGCGGACAAACGCAGTATTTT.

The chain uses TRBV18 and TRBJ1-2; no clear D. The V gene lost 3 bases and the J gene lost 2 bases, with 13 bases spanning the gap. Germline lookup yields CDR1 KGHSH and CDR2 LQKENI. CDR3 size: 15 residues. This CDR3 is CASSPQDGLNYGYTF. Here the CDR3 DNA reads TGTGCCAGCTCACCTCAGGACGGTCTGAACTATGGCTACACCTTC.

This clonotype was counted a single time. The V call is TRBV29-1, the J call TRBJ2-7; D gene ambiguous. The CDR3 has 12 amino acids. In germline, CDR1 is SQVTM, CDR2 ANQGSEA. Trimming shortened V by 1 base and J by 2 bases, and 6 bases separated the two germline ends. The CDR3 reads CSVEGHPYEQYF. CDR3 DNA: TGCAGCGTTGAAGGGCATCCCTACGAGCAGTACTTC.

This clonotype showed up just once. The chain couples TRBV15 to TRBJ1-3; D gene ambiguous. Germline V gene lookup returns CDR1 LNHNV and CDR2 YYDKDF (reference sequence). Trimming cost V 0 bases and J 3 bases, with 18 bases left between them. This CDR3 spans 18 amino acids. CDR3 loop: CATSRERGIHVVGNTIYF. CDR3 coding DNA: TGTGCCACCAGCAGAGAGAGAGGGATACATGTTGTTGGAAACACCATATATTTT.

The genes are TRBV5-4 and TRBJ1-1, with D perhaps matching TRBD1 (6 bases). CDR1 and CDR2 (germline): SGHNT, YYREEE (reference sequence). This CDR3 spans 15 amino acids. V was trimmed by 4 bases and J by 0 bases, leaving 13 bases between them. CDR3 protein: CASSIGTLMNTEAFF. The CDR3 bases are TGTGCCAGCAGCATCGGGACATTAATGAACACTGAAGCTTTCTTT.

The V gene is TRBV5-1, the J gene TRBJ2-1; 10 bases are a match to TRBD1. The germline CDR1 and CDR2 sequences are SGHRS and YFSETQ. This CDR3 spans 16 amino acids. The V gene end was trimmed by 0 bases and the J gene end by 8 bases; junction bases not matched to a gene: 8. The CDR3 sequence: CASSLDPGQGFDEQFF. The CDR3 nucleotides read TGCGCCAGCAGCTTGGACCCGGGACAGGGGTTCGATGAGCAGTTCTTC.

This rearrangement joins TRBV29-1 to TRBJ1-1; no clear D. Germline CDR1 reads SQVTM; CDR2 reads ANQGSEA. The CDR3 is 13 amino acids. Trimming took off 7 bases at V and 5 bases at J, with 17 bases between the two ends. This CDR3 reads CSASPTRTTEAFF. For the CDR3, the DNA is TGCAGCGCCTCCCCGACCCGGACTACTGAAGCTTTCTTT.

This chain uses TRBV5-1 with TRBJ1-1; D gene ambiguous. Per the germline V gene, CDR1 is SGHRS and CDR2 is YFSETQ. Trimming cost V 6 bases and J 5 bases, with 20 bases left between them. The CDR3 has 15 amino acids. CDR3 coding DNA: TGCGCCAGCACTCGTAGGGTTGGTGTTGAGACTGAAGCTTTCTTT. This encodes CASTRRVGVETEAFF.

This chain uses TRBV20-1 with TRBJ2-7, with D possibly matching TRBD2 (5 bases). The ends were cut back, 6 bases at V and 0 bases at J, with 9 bases in the middle. From germline, CDR1 is DFQATT and CDR2 SNEGSKA (reference sequence). This CDR3 has 12 residues. CDR3 in amino acids: CSALGNSYEQYF. The CDR3 region has the DNA TGCAGTGCCCTCGGGAACTCCTACGAGCAGTACTTC.

This chain joins TRBV20-1 and TRBJ2-3; no firm D call. The CDR3 contains 14 residues. V lost 5 bases to trimming and J lost 4 bases, with 16 bases between them. The germline V gene has CDR1 DFQATT and CDR2 SNEGSKA (reference sequence). The CDR3 nucleotides are TGCAGTGCTGAGCCCGAACGGACGCCAGATACGCAGTATTTT. This translates into CSAEPERTPDTQYF.

The chain carries TRBV28 and TRBJ1-5, with D hard to call. V lost 5 bases and J lost 5, with 13 bases in between. CDR3 length: 14 residues. Germline V gives CDR1 MDHEN, CDR2 SYDVKM. CDR3 nucleotides: TGTGCCAGCAGTCCTAATGGGAACCATCAGCCCCAGCATTTT. It translates to CASSPNGNHQPQHF.

The V call is TRBV23-1, the J call TRBJ1-2; 9 bases map to TRBD1. TRBV23-1 is an open reading frame whose function is uncertain. This CDR3 is built from 16 residues. J gave up 9 bases and V 0 bases, and 11 bases lay outside the gene matches. CDR3 in DNA: TGCGCCAGCAGTCAATCCTACGGGGTACAGGGGGCGAGCTACACCTTC. It encodes CASSQSYGVQGASYTF.

The CDR3 nucleotides are TGTGCCAGCACGAAGCGACCCGAAAACATTCAGTACTTC. It translates to CASTKRPENIQYF. The chain links TRBV28 to TRBJ2-4, with D unresolved. This CDR3 region has 13 residues. Germline CDR1 reads MDHEN; CDR2 reads SYDVKM. Trimming took off 7 bases at V and 5 bases at J, with 12 bases between the two ends.

The V and J genes are TRBV5-4 and TRBJ2-6, with D unclear. This CDR3 spans 17 amino acids. The V end lost 0 bases, the J end lost 0 bases, and 10 bases lay between the germline ends. The germline V gene has CDR1 SGHNT and CDR2 YYREEE (reference sequence). This CDR3 is CASSLGLTDSGANVLTF. CDR3 coding DNA: TGTGCCAGCAGCTTGGGGCTGACGGACTCTGGGGCCAACGTCCTGACTTTC.